This T cell receptor (beta chain) is from a study of shared clonotypes between healthy human individuals (TCRdb year 2020). The study in broad terms: The cohort comprised two women and a few men aged 18 to 49 years. Libraries were prepared and TCR repertoires were sequenced by different laboratories using diverse techniques, in order to increase sequencing depth and limit assay-specific biases. For each donor, CD4 naive and CD4 memory were each run on three plates, CD8 naive on two plates, and CD8 memory on one plate. To estimate repertoire size and how much clonotypes are shared between individuals, the study performed deep sequencing of blood TCR repertoires from 4 to 6 healthy adults. Between about 0.94 and 10 billion PBMCs per donor were obtained by leukapheresis. Summary of the overall study and its limitations: The small number of donors limited the genetic and exposure-history diversity represented. Compared with non-shared clonotypes, the clonotypes found in all four sorted-subset donors had higher generation probabilities. Sampling was restricted to blood, and TCR repertoires in tissues likely differ from the TCR repertoires found in blood. Pairwise subsampling led to the expectation that sequencing depth would affect the degree of clonotype sharing among donors. Rarefaction of sorted-subset datasets indicated incomplete sequencing despite the large sequencing depth. About 4.5% of naive CD4, more than 3% of naive CD8, approximately 2% of memory CD4, and approximately 0.39% of memory CD8 clonotypes were shared across a few donors. Naive subsets generally had larger estimated clonotype richness than memory subsets.

Inclusive of the bounding cysteine and phenylalanine, the CDR3 is 11 residues long. Left in the record is the CDR3 DNA by itself, 33 bases read in frame from the first base. V is pared back by 2 bases and J by 13 bases, with 12 bases lying between the germline termini. CDR1 MRHNA and CDR2 SNTAGT were looked up in the germline V gene. TCR CDR3 regions were amplified from genomic DNA by multiplex PCR using the deep immunoSEQ assay. For each cell subset, the extracted genomic DNA was distributed evenly across all wells of several immunoSEQ 96-well plates, and each plate served as one replicate. For sorted subsets, 200 to 250 ng of genomic DNA, equivalent to some 33,000 T cell genomes, went into each replicate PCR. The purified libraries were quantified using a Qubit 3.0 fluorometer, sized with a Bioanalyzer 2100, and then quantified again using the KAPA Library Quantification kit. Each immunoSEQ 96-well plate was sequenced on its own single-read 150-cycle Illumina NextSeq 550 flow cell. In the source study's methods: Because the immunoSEQ output held only junctional sequences and lacked quality scores, the filtering could not match the filtering applied to full-length reads. Sequences were annotated with PyIR, a Python wrapper for IgBLAST v1.9, using IMGT germline references to assign V/J genes and CDR3. Reads were filtered out if the reads had weak V/J assignments (E-value above 1e-6), no CDR3, stop codons, out-of-frame junctions, or ambiguous translated residues. A V3J clonotype was defined by an identical inferred V gene, J gene, and CDR3 amino acid sequence. Percentage overlap between repertoires was computed as shared unique clonotypes divided by the size of the smaller repertoire. Repertoire richness was assessed with RTK rarefaction, the Chao1 estimator, and Recon v2.1 estimates of unobserved clonotypes. OLGA was used to compute generation probabilities for all TCRbeta clonotypes that the gDNA method yielded from a few donors. TCRdb holds this immuneACCESS table with in-frame rearrangements only. Some clones are missing; in checked studies, unresolved V genes explain under half, and the rest has no known cause. Clonal size and the V and J genes are those of that table, whereas D and trimming came from the DNA. The sample table lists millions of clones, 93% of them with a count of one. Of the sample, roughly 0.36% is held by the ten largest clones.

Regarding this clone: The antigen it binds to is not known. Base qualities are missing; no much larger clone stands one base away.

The donors were healthy, HIV-negative adults who had no recently reported acute infections or vaccinations. Every donor was a Caucasian adult living in Nashville, Tennessee, USA. CD4+ T cells were enriched by magnetic negative selection, after which naive cells were positively selected on CD45RA and the negative fraction was taken as the memory subset. Blood was collected by leukapheresis, and PBMCs were isolated by Ficoll-Histopaque density gradient centrifugation and then cryopreserved in liquid nitrogen vapor phase. Analytical flow cytometry was used to check the purity and quantity of every magnetically sorted T cell population. Genomic DNA was isolated from each sorted fraction and quantified by UV absorbance on a Nanodrop 2000c.

Material for sequencing was naive CD4+ T cells from PBMCs. What this sample's cell subset or site label stands for: CD45RA+ positively selected. The sequence was collected from a young man in good health. Some clones in this sample may be carry-over from other donors' samples. Recombination connected TRBV6-4 to TRBJ2-7; D gene: possibly TRBD1, on 5 matching bases. In nucleotide form, the sequence is TGTGCCAGCAGTGACGAAGGGGTGATCTACTTC. This is translated as CASSDEGVIYF.